The 4 T cell receptor beta chains given below trace back to one sample, sequenced in a study of cytomegalovirus exposure and HLA in healthy donors. In the PCR, 60 Vbeta and 13 Jbeta primers were used. Clones were read by immunoSEQ multiplex PCR, and TCRdb kept only the in-frame ones, dropping some. The sample has under 95,000 clones; roughly 74% are singletons. The sample was PBMCs. The receptors derive from a man in his forties in good health and CMV-seronegative.

V is TRBV27 and J is TRBJ2-1; TRBD2 matches 9 bases. With V trimmed by 6 bases and J by 3 bases, 9 bases remained unmatched. The CDR3 is 16 residues long. Germline V gene sequence: CDR1 MNHEY, CDR2 SMNVEV (reference sequence). CDR3 sequence (DNA): TGTGCCAGCAGAGCCCTGGGACTAGCTAACTACAATGAGCAGTTCTTC. Protein: CASRALGLANYNEQFF.

The rearrangement links TRBV27 to TRBJ1-4; D call uncertain. Trimming cost V 8 bases and J 5 bases, with 15 bases left between them. Germline lookup yields CDR1 MNHEY and CDR2 SMNVEV (reference sequence). The CDR3 loop spans 14 amino acids. The chain's CDR3 is CASAPARANEKLFF. The CDR3 coding sequence is TGTGCCAGCGCCCCGGCGCGGGCGAATGAAAAACTGTTTTTT.

CDR3 sequence reads: CASSLVSRAEQFF. Written as DNA, the CDR3 is TGTGCCAGCAGTTTGGTTTCCAGGGCTGAGCAGTTCTTC. The V call is TRBV6-5, the J call TRBJ2-1; weak D call: TRBD1 (5 bases). Looked up from germline, CDR1 is MNHEY and CDR2 is SVGAGI. The CDR3 runs 13 residues. Trimming left V 4 bases short and J 9 bases short, with 13 bases between.

This clone was picked up a small number of times. V is TRBV6-5 and J is TRBJ2-1; 9 nucleotides align to TRBD2. The CDR3 covers 13 residues. Looked up from germline, CDR1 is MNHEY and CDR2 is SVGAGI. V shed 2 bases, J shed 15 bases, and the junction held 8 bases outside the gene matches. The CDR3 coding sequence is TGTGCCAGCAGTTACAGAACTAGCGGGTCAGTGTTCTTC. It is translated as CASSYRTSGSVFF.